Given below is one TCR beta chain in context. Trimming took 3 bases from V and 5 from J, leaving 10 bases between them. The CDR3 extends over 13 amino acids. Germline CDR1 KGHSH, CDR2 LQKENI. The data derive from a study of T cell repertoires in cytomegalovirus infection. Study background: In public TCR beta signatures, there were indications of both CMV infection and matching HLA type.

TCRdb re-called the reads through MiXCR, storing one row per CDR3 protein. Of roughly 280,000 distinct CDR3 sequences listed, roughly 13% are singletons. The receptor was isolated from a human donor in good health (CMV status not recorded). Some clones in this sample may be carry-over from other donors' samples. Sequenced sample: PBMCs. The chain joins TRBV18 to TRBJ2-5, with D hard to call. Here the CDR3 DNA reads TGTGCCAGCTCACCGCATTTCCAGGAGACCCAGTACTTC. It translates to CASSPHFQETQYF.